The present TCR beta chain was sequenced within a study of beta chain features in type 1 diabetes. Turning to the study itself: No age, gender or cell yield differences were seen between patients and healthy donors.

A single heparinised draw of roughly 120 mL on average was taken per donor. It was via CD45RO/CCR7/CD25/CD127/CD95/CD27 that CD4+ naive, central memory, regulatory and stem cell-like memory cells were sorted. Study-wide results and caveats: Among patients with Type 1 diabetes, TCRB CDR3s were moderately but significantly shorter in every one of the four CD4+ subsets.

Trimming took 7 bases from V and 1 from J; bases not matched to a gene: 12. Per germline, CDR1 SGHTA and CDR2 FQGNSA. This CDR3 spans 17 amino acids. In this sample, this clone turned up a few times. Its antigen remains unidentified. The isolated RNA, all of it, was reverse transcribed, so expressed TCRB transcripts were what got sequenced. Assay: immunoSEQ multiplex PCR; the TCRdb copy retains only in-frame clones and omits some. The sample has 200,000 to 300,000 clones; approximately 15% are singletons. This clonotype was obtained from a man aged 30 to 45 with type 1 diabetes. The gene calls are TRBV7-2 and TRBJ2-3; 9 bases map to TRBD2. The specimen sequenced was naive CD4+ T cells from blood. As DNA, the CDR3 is TGTGCCAGCAACTTTGGACCTAGCGGGGATCGCACAGATACGCAGTATTTT. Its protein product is CASNFGPSGDRTDTQYF.